Listed here are 9 T cell receptor beta chains from one sample, sequenced in a study of glioma-infiltrating T cells. TCR alpha and beta CDR3 regions were amplified from RNA using iRepertoire nested multiplex PCR. TCRdb analysed the multiplex PCR reads with MiXCR anew, one entry per CDR3 protein. The sample includes about 180,000 distinct CDR3 sequences, about 46% of them seen just once. Sequenced: glioma tissue, nonneoplastic brain tissue, or PBMCs (not recorded which). These receptors originate from a human donor with low-grade glioma or glioblastoma, undergoing nonglioma brain surgery, or in good health (not recorded which).

As to this clonotype: Sequence at one end of the junction differs from germline and may be a read error. The chain is built from TRBV6-5 and TRBJ2-5; D might be TRBD1 or TRBD2, each matching 5 bases. CDR3 length: 17 residues. Germline lookup yields CDR1 MNHEY and CDR2 SVGAGI. CDR3 sequence: CASRSRFQGRVGETKYF. Here the CDR3 DNA reads TGTGCCAGCCGCTCCCGATTTCAGGGCAGAGTGGGGGAGACCAAGTACTTC.

In this sample, this clonotype turned up once. The chain joins TRBV2 to TRBJ2-4; D uncertain. Germline CDR1 reads SNHLY; CDR2 reads FYNNEI. The CDR3 runs 12 residues. V gave up 7 bases and J gave up 11 bases, with 15 bases separating them. This CDR3 reads CASTPPIQVQYF. The CDR3 DNA sequence: TGTGCCAGCACCCCGCCCATTCAAGTTCAGTACTTC. The variable domain in full, with the rest retrieved from reference TRBV2 and TRBJ2-4, is EPEVTQTPSHQVTQMGQEVILRCVPISNHLYFYWYRQILGQKVEFLVSFYNNEISEKSEIFDDQFSVERPDGSNFTLKIRSTKLEDSAMYFCASTPPIQVQYFGAGTRLSVL.

This clonotype was counted between two and nine times. This sequence may be a read error, since a much larger clone differs from it by one base. This rearrangement joins TRBV20-1 to TRBJ2-7; 8 nucleotides agree with TRBD1. Germline lookup yields CDR1 DFQATT and CDR2 SNEGSKA (reference sequence). This CDR3 is 13 amino acids long. J gave up 3 bases and V 1 base, and 2 bases lay outside the gene matches. In DNA form, the CDR3 reads TGCAGTGCTAGAGCGGACAGGGACTACGAGCAGTACTTC. It yields the protein CSARADRDYEQYF.

This clonotype came up many times. In DNA, the CDR3 is TGTGCCAGCCGAGAGGAGGGCTGGGCGACAGATACGCAGTATTTT. Residues: CASREEGWATDTQYF. The rearrangement links TRBV2 to TRBJ2-3, with a tentative D call TRBD2 (6 bases). Germline V gene sequence: CDR1 SNHLY, CDR2 FYNNEI. The CDR3 consists of 15 residues. V lost 8 bases and J lost 3, with 18 bases in between.

This clonotype was detected once. One junction end disagrees with the germline gene, perhaps due to a read error. V and J are TRBV5-5 and TRBJ1-5; 7 nucleotides agree with TRBD1. Germline CDR1 and CDR2: SGHKS and YYEKEE (reference sequence). The length of the CDR3 is 14 residues. The CDR3 region has the DNA TGTGCCAGCAGCTTGGGGGACAGCTATCAGCGCCAGCATTTT. This encodes CASSLGDSYQRQHF.

On this clonotype: A much larger clonotype is one base distant, so this may be a read error. The V and J genes are TRBV28 and TRBJ2-7; 11 nucleotides agree with TRBD2. CDR1 and CDR2 (germline): MDHEN, SYDVKM. The CDR3 has 17 residues. J gave up 7 bases and V 3 bases, and 14 bases lay outside the gene matches. CDR3: CASSFASGRSTSGEQYF. The CDR3 coding sequence is TGTGCCAGCAGTTTCGCTAGCGGGAGGTCTACTTCGGGTGAGCAGTACTTC.

This clonotype was seen at least ten times. V is TRBV28 and J is TRBJ1-1, with unresolved D. This CDR3 is 13 amino acids long. The germline V gene has CDR1 MDHEN and CDR2 SYDVKM. V was shortened by 6 bases and J by 3 bases, with 11 bases between the two germline ends. The CDR3, as DNA: TGTGCCAGCAGATTCCCCCTCGACACTGAAGCTTTCTTT. This codes for CASRFPLDTEAFF.

This clonotype was seen just once. This chain links TRBV6-8 with TRBJ1-2, with D uncertain. The CDR3 runs 14 residues. V was cut by 3 bases and J by 7 bases, with 15 bases left in between. CDR1 is MNHGY, CDR2 SAAAGT, per germline. The CDR3 DNA reads TGTGCCAGCAGTTATGACGCGGGTGAGGGTGGCTACACCTTC. It yields the protein CASSYDAGEGGYTF.

This clonotype was seen at least ten times. The chain recombines TRBV28 with TRBJ2-7, with 15 positions matching TRBD2. The CDR3 is 17 residues long. Germline V gene data show CDR1 as MDHEN and CDR2 as SYDVKM. V dropped 6 bases and J dropped 2; count of bases not matched to a gene: 8. CDR3 DNA sequence: TGTGCCAGCAGACAGGGACTAGCGGGAGGTAGCGCCTACGAGCAGTACTTC. Its protein product is CASRQGLAGGSAYEQYF. Together with reference TRBV28 and TRBJ2-7, the CDR3 gives the full variable domain: DVKVTQSSRYLVKRTGEKVFLECVQDMDHENMFWYRQDPGLGLRLIYFSYDVKMKEKGDIPEGYSVSREKKERFSLILESASTNQTSMYLCASRQGLAGGSAYEQYFGPGTRLTVT.